Reported below is one T cell receptor (beta chain). The sample has other DNA sequences that encode this CDR3 too. Germline lookup yields CDR1 SGHRS and CDR2 YFSETQ. This CDR3 has 16 amino acids. J was trimmed by 4 bases and V by 4 bases; bases with no gene match: 4. These data belong to a study of shared clonotypes between healthy human individuals. The assay was immunoSEQ multiplex PCR, and TCRdb's table has in-frame clones only and misses some. The sample consists of about 2.4 million clones, 80% to 95% of them appearing once. The clonotype was recovered from a man aged 18 to 29 in good health. Some clones in this sample may be carry-over from other donors' samples. The sequenced sample consisted of naive CD4+ T cells from PBMCs. Subset: CD45RA+ positively selected. The J gene is TRBJ2-3, the V gene TRBV5-1; TRBD2 aligns across 15 bases. The CDR3 reads CASSTGLAGGSDTQYF. DNA for the CDR3: TGCGCCAGCAGCACTGGACTAGCGGGAGGGTCAGATACGCAGTATTTT.